This T cell receptor (beta chain) was observed in a study of blood T cell repertoires in COVID-19 (TCRdb year 2020). Regarding the study in general: The collaborator samples originated in the United States, Italy and Spain and spanned the acute and convalescent phases of COVID-19. The repertoires were released in a freely available public database intended as a resource for research on the immune response to SARS-CoV-2. The material from the prospective study consisted of cDNA or gDNA derived from T cells, B-cell-depleted T cells, or PBMCs. Where HLA class I and class II types were available, the types were taken from metadata supplied by the sample provider, not from assay-based typing. Subjects who had been exposed to COVID-19, were actively infected with it, or had recovered from it provided the deeply sampled blood TCRbeta repertoires that made up the dataset. The sample metadata nearly always contained a de-identified subject ID, COVID-19 status, age in years and sex. Samples came from the ongoing ImmuneRACE study (first 160 participants) plus 1,254 subjects from 6 global collaborators.

What the study reported, not specific to this receptor: The quantity of clinical and demographic metadata differed by source and by participant and was supplied without curation.

The immunoSEQ Assay, a bias-controlled multiplex PCR, was used to amplify TCRbeta CDR3 regions from genomic DNA. In the original analysis: The number of nucleated cells in each sample was estimated by amplification of reference gene primers within the assay. To quantify the absolute abundance of each unique TCRbeta CDR3 rearrangement, sequence reads were collapsed and filtered. For each sample, productive Simpson clonality was calculated as the square root of Simpson's diversity index across productive rearrangements. In its TCRdb copy, this immuneACCESS table keeps in-frame sequences only and misses some clones. Where compared with another copy, unresolved V genes explain less than half of these, and the others have no known cause. That table gives V, J and clone size, and the DNA gave D and trimming. The sample profile shows about 65,000 clones; more than 75% of them were found once. The ten largest clones add up to around 1.3% of the sample.

Each collaborating institution followed its own protocols to collect whole blood in K2EDTA tubes. For TCRbeta analysis, collaborators shipped samples as frozen whole blood, isolated PBMCs, or DNA extracted from either of those sample types. There are 15 amino acids in the CDR3, from cysteine to phenylalanine inclusive. The entry retains the CDR3 DNA only, 45 bases that are in frame from base 1. The trim is 0 bases for V and 3 bases for J, with a gap of 11 bases between the germline ends. CDR1 and CDR2, per the germline V gene, are SGHDN and FVKESK. The table lists this clone with a count of one. Its antigen is currently not known. The record has no base qualities; no much larger clone is one base away.

This chain joins TRBV14 to TRBJ1-2; TRBD1 is a possible D gene, resting on 5 matching bases. Material for sequencing was peripheral blood. The origin of this receptor is a man in his sixties with acute or convalescent COVID-19. In nucleotides, the sequence is TGTGCCAGCAGCCAAGATGTGGGGCGCTACTATGGCTACACCTTC. Its protein product is CASSQDVGRYYGYTF.